The 30 T cell receptor beta chains reported below all come from one sample, sequenced in a study of T cell responses to AZD1222 COVID-19 vaccine. Sequenced by immunoSEQ multiplex PCR; TCRdb stores in-frame clones only, minus some. This repertoire shows 110,000 to 150,000 clones, 70% to 90% found once; its top ten account for around 8%. The sequences come from peripheral blood, collected on day 0 of AZD1222 vaccination. The receptors stem from an adult in good health.

The rearrangement joins TRBV29-1 to TRBJ2-7; 8 bases are shared with TRBD1. The J segment lost 0 bases and the V segment lost 5 bases, leaving 15 bases of the junction unmatched. CDR1 is SQVTM and CDR2 is ANQGSEA in the germline V gene. The CDR3 sequence is 17 residues long. In nucleotides, the CDR3 is TGCAGCGTTACGGGCCCTGGACAGGGCCTGAGCTCCTACGAGCAGTACTTC. Amino acids: CSVTGPGQGLSSYEQYF.

The V and J genes are TRBV28 and TRBJ2-1, with TRBD1 matching 9 bases. The CDR3 is made up of 17 amino acids. V lost 5 bases to trimming and J lost 6 bases; unmatched junction nucleotides: 14. Germline V gene data show CDR1 as MDHEN and CDR2 as SYDVKM. CDR3 DNA: TGTGCCAGCAGTACCCTCGACAGGGGGGTATGGGGCAATGAGCAGTTCTTC. As protein: CASSTLDRGVWGNEQFF.

This sequence joins TRBV29-1 and TRBJ1-5; D not resolved. CDR3 length equals 12 residues. The V and J ends lost 4 bases and 4 bases respectively, with 8 bases between them. Germline CDR1 is SQVTM and CDR2 is ANQGSEA. The CDR3 DNA is TGCAGCGTTGGAGGCGGTAATCAGCCCCAGCATTTT. Translation gives CSVGGGNQPQHF.

The rearrangement links TRBV30 to TRBJ2-7; D ambiguous. Trimming removed 3 bases at V and 3 bases at J, with 9 bases between. Looked up from germline, CDR1 is GTSNPN and CDR2 is SVGIG (reference sequence). CDR3 size: 12 residues. CDR3 bases: TGTGCCTGGAGGACCGTCTTCTACGAGCAGTACTTC. Translating gives CAWRTVFYEQYF.

The V call is TRBV10-1, the J call TRBJ2-7, with D perhaps TRBD2 (6 bases). This CDR3 spans 15 amino acids. Germline V CDR1 and CDR2: WNHNN, SYGVQD (reference sequence). V was clipped by 3 bases and J by 0 bases, with 12 bases between them. CDR3 in amino acids: CASSDTPGASYEQYF. DNA of the CDR3: TGCGCCAGCAGTGACACTCCGGGAGCCTCCTACGAGCAGTACTTC.

The chain carries TRBV6-5 and TRBJ1-4, with D perhaps matching TRBD1 (6 bases). V was trimmed by 2 bases and J by 10 bases, leaving 8 bases between them. Germline CDR1 MNHEY, CDR2 SVGAGI. CDR3 length equals 12 residues. The CDR3 DNA reads TGTGCCAGCAGTTACGCCAGGGGAAAACTGTTTTTT. The encoded protein is CASSYARGKLFF.

In its sample, this clone was seen a few times. The chain uses TRBV16 and TRBJ2-1; 11 bases line up with TRBD2. V shed 1 base, J shed 0 bases, and the junction held 8 bases outside the gene matches. The CDR3 is made up of 19 amino acids. CDR1 and CDR2 (germline): KGHSY, FQNENV. This CDR3 reads CASSQLGTSGGSSYNEQFF. DNA for the CDR3: TGTGCCAGCAGCCAATTAGGGACTAGCGGAGGGAGCTCCTACAATGAGCAGTTCTTC.

This chain links TRBV12-5 with TRBJ2-7; the D is unclear. Germline V gene data show CDR1 as LGHNT and CDR2 as FRNRAP. The CDR3 contains 12 residues. CDR3 bases: TGTGCCAGTTTGGGCAGAACCTACGAGCAGTACTTC. As protein: CASLGRTYEQYF.

This chain connects TRBV28 to TRBJ1-2; 9 positions agree with TRBD1. The CDR3 is made up of 14 amino acids. CDR1 is MDHEN and CDR2 is SYDVKM in the germline V gene. The V gene end was trimmed by 5 bases and the J gene end by 4 bases; junction bases not matched to a gene: 5. This CDR3 reads CASSHGQGIYGYTF. DNA for the CDR3: TGTGCCAGCAGTCACGGACAGGGGATCTATGGCTACACCTTC.

The chain employs TRBV7-8 and TRBJ2-1; D is ambiguous. V shed 0 bases and J shed 7 bases, with 13 bases lying between them. CDR3 length: 15 residues. Germline loops: CDR1 SGHVS, CDR2 FQNEAQ. Here the CDR3 reads CASSLALSGQNEQFF. Here the CDR3 DNA reads TGTGCCAGCAGCTTAGCGCTCTCCGGGCAGAATGAGCAGTTCTTC.

In its sample, this clone was seen a few times. This chain connects TRBV3-1 (or the pseudogene TRBV3-2) to TRBJ2-5; TRBD2 aligns across 10 bases. The germline gives CDR1 LGHDT, CDR2 YNNKEL (reference sequence). V shed 1 base, J shed 5 bases, and the junction held 4 bases outside the gene matches. The CDR3 is 15 amino acids. The CDR3 region is CASSQAPSGGETQYF. In DNA form, the CDR3 reads TGTGCCAGCAGCCAAGCCCCTAGCGGGGGCGAGACCCAGTACTTC.

V gene TRBV11-2 combines with J gene TRBJ2-1, with 9 bases lining up with TRBD2. Germline V lookup: CDR1 SGHAT, CDR2 FQNNGV. CDR3 length equals 15 residues. Losses at the gene ends were 2 bases for V and 5 bases for J; bases not matched to a gene: 4. CDR3 amino acids: CASSLTAGGDNEQFF. The CDR3 nucleotides are TGTGCCAGCAGCTTAACCGCGGGAGGGGACAATGAGCAGTTCTTC.

V and J are TRBV3-1 (or the pseudogene TRBV3-2) and TRBJ1-6; 7 nucleotides align to TRBD1. The CDR3 is 18 amino acids. V was clipped by 0 bases and J by 0 bases; unmatched bases: 5. The V gene's germline CDR1 is LGHDT and CDR2 YNNKEL (reference sequence). The CDR3 nucleotides read TGTGCCAGCAGCCAAGAGAAGACAGGGTCCTCCTATAATTCACCCCTCCACTTT. Protein: CASSQEKTGSSYNSPLHF.

The V call is TRBV21-1, the J call TRBJ2-4; TRBD1, as called in the table, went unchecked against the DNA. TRBV21-1 is given as a pseudogene. This CDR3 region has 15 residues. CDR3 bases: TGTGCCATCAGGACAGGGGGCCTAGCCAAAAACATTCAGTACTTC. It yields the protein CAIRTGGLAKNIQYF.

V usage is TRBV2 and J usage is TRBJ2-7; D call uncertain. The germline V gene encodes CDR1 SNHLY and CDR2 FYNNEI. The CDR3 is 13 residues long. Trimming removed 7 bases from V and 2 bases from J, with 12 bases in between. The CDR3 is CASTGEVTYEQYF. Written as DNA, the CDR3 is TGTGCCAGCACCGGCGAAGTTACCTACGAGCAGTACTTC. The full variable domain, completed using reference TRBV2 and TRBJ2-7, is EPEVTQTPSHQVTQMGQEVILRCVPISNHLYFYWYRQILGQKVEFLVSFYNNEISEKSEIFDDQFSVERPDGSNFTLKIRSTKLEDSAMYFCASTGEVTYEQYFGPGTRLTVT.

The chain has TRBV10-3 and TRBJ2-1, with no clear D. In germline, CDR1 is ENHRY, CDR2 SYGVKD. V shed 4 bases and J shed 0 bases, with 13 bases lying between them. The CDR3 runs to 16 residues. This CDR3 reads CAISVGSPSSYNEQFF. In DNA, the CDR3 is TGTGCCATCAGTGTTGGTAGCCCGAGCTCCTACAATGAGCAGTTCTTC.

V and J are TRBV6-1 and TRBJ2-1; tentatively, D is TRBD2 (6 bases). V was trimmed by 0 bases and J by 5 bases, leaving 14 bases between them. Per the germline V gene, CDR1 is MNHNS and CDR2 is SASEGT. This CDR3 region has 16 residues. The CDR3 DNA reads as TGTGCCAGCAGTGAAGCGCGGGGTTCGGGGGACAATGAGCAGTTCTTC. Residues: CASSEARGSGDNEQFF.

The V call is TRBV6-5, the J call TRBJ1-5; D is unclear. Trimming shortened V by 10 bases and J by 6 bases, and 16 bases separated the two germline ends. CDR1 is MNHEY and CDR2 is SVGAGI in the germline V gene. This CDR3 has 13 amino acids. The CDR3: CATTTGKGQPQHF. The CDR3 DNA sequence: TGTGCCACGACAACGGGAAAAGGTCAGCCCCAGCATTTT.

The V and J genes are TRBV5-1 and TRBJ2-1; 9 nucleotides agree with TRBD2. The CDR3 is 14 residues long. Germline CDR1 and CDR2: SGHRS and YFSETQ. V lost 5 bases to trimming and J lost 2 bases; unmatched junction nucleotides: 2. Written as DNA, the CDR3 is TGCGCCAGCAGGCGGGAGGGGGCCTACAATGAGCAGTTCTTC. Translation: CASRREGAYNEQFF.

The genes are TRBV28 and TRBJ2-6, with D possibly TRBD2 on 6 matching bases. Germline V gives CDR1 MDHEN, CDR2 SYDVKM. This CDR3 has 20 residues. The V gene lost 1 base and the J gene lost 0 bases, with 19 bases spanning the gap. The CDR3 region is CASSLSRPGLKSSGANVLTF. CDR3 bases: TGTGCCAGCAGTTTATCAAGACCGGGACTCAAAAGCTCTGGGGCCAACGTCCTGACTTTC.

The V call is TRBV11-2, the J call TRBJ2-2; 10 positions agree with TRBD1. Per germline, CDR1 SGHAT and CDR2 FQNNGV. V shed 3 bases, J shed 4 bases, and the junction held 2 bases outside the gene matches. CDR3 length equals 15 residues. CDR3 amino acids: CASSLGQGSTGELFF. The CDR3 coding sequence is TGTGCCAGCAGCTTGGGACAGGGGTCCACCGGGGAGCTGTTTTTT.

The gene calls are TRBV27 and TRBJ2-1; no clear D. The length of the CDR3 is 13 residues. Germline V gives CDR1 MNHEY, CDR2 SMNVEV (reference sequence). Trimming left V 0 bases short and J 5 bases short, with 5 bases between. The CDR3 DNA reads as TGTGCCAGCAGTTTATCGCTAAACAATGAGCAGTTCTTC. Translation gives CASSLSLNNEQFF.

This clone turned up a few times. The rearrangement uses TRBV29-1 and TRBJ1-4, with a possible D match to TRBD1 (6 bases). Germline CDR1 reads SQVTM; CDR2 reads ANQGSEA. The CDR3 spans 14 residues. V shed 6 bases and J shed 4 bases, with 15 bases lying between them. The CDR3 spells CSVHPRGDNEKLFF. CDR3 DNA sequence: TGCAGCGTCCACCCAAGGGGGGATAATGAAAAACTGTTTTTT.

The chain employs TRBV15 and TRBJ2-5; D ambiguous. The CDR3 is 16 amino acids. Per the germline V gene, CDR1 is LNHNV and CDR2 is YYDKDF (reference sequence). The V end lost 4 bases, the J end lost 3 bases, and 18 bases lay between the germline ends. For the CDR3, the DNA is TGTGCCACCAGCAACTCCCGGATGGGGTTGGAAGAGACCCAGTACTTC. It is translated as CATSNSRMGLEETQYF.

The chain carries TRBV6-5 and TRBJ2-7, with D maybe TRBD2 (5 bases). CDR3 length equals 16 residues. Germline CDR1 and CDR2: MNHEY and SVGAGI. Trimming removed 0 bases at V and 2 bases at J, with 14 bases between. The CDR3, as DNA: TGTGCCAGCAGTTACTCGCTGGACTGGGGAGCCTACGAGCAGTACTTC. Translation: CASSYSLDWGAYEQYF.

J is TRBJ1-1 and V is TRBV9; the D gene is possibly TRBD1 (5 bases). Germline V gives CDR1 SGDLS, CDR2 YYNGEE. V was trimmed by 2 bases and J by 3 bases, leaving 11 bases between them. The length of the CDR3 is 14 residues. The CDR3 DNA sequence: TGTGCCAGCAGCGTTCAGACAGCGTACACTGAAGCTTTCTTT. Its protein is CASSVQTAYTEAFF.

Written as DNA, the CDR3 is TGTGCCAGCAGCTTACTAGGTCAGCCCCAGCATTTT. Amino acids: CASSLLGQPQHF. The chain uses TRBV7-9 and TRBJ1-5; no clear D gene. Per germline, CDR1 SEHNR and CDR2 FQNEAQ (reference sequence). This CDR3 has 12 amino acids. Trimming took 2 bases from V and 6 from J, leaving 5 bases between them.

The V gene is TRBV11-2, the J gene TRBJ2-3; unclear D gene. The germline gives CDR1 SGHAT, CDR2 FQNNGV. The V end was cut by 5 bases, the J end by 0 bases, with 15 bases between. The CDR3 runs 16 residues. Written as DNA, the CDR3 is TGTGCCAGCAGCCCCTTGCCGGGCCCCAGCACAGATACGCAGTATTTT. It specifies CASSPLPGPSTDTQYF.

The V call is TRBV19, the J call TRBJ2-1; 7 bases line up with TRBD2. Per the germline V gene, CDR1 is LNHDA and CDR2 is SQIVND (reference sequence). This CDR3 spans 14 amino acids. The trim removed 10 bases at V and 4 bases at J, leaving 10 bases unmatched. The CDR3 sequence is CATTGGLHYNEQFF. Here the CDR3 DNA reads TGTGCCACCACGGGGGGACTCCATTACAATGAGCAGTTCTTC.

This clone was seen a single time. This chain connects TRBV6-5 to TRBJ2-3, with 13 bases aligning to TRBD2. Losses at the gene ends were 6 bases for V and 4 bases for J; bases not matched to a gene: 4. The germline V gene encodes CDR1 MNHEY and CDR2 SVGAGI. CDR3 length equals 15 residues. The CDR3 loop is CASRVTSGGADTQYF. The CDR3 nucleotides read TGTGCCAGCAGAGTAACTAGCGGGGGGGCAGATACGCAGTATTTT.